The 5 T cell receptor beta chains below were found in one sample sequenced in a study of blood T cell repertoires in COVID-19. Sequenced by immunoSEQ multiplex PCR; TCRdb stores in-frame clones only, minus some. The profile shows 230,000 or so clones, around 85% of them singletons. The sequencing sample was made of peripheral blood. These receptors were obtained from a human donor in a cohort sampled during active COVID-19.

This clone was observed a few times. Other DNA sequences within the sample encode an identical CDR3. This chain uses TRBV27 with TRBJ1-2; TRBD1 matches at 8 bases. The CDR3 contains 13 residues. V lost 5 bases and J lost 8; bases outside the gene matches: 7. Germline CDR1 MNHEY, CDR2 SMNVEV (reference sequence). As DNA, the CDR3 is TGTGCCAGCAGTCCGGACAGGGTCCGGGGCTACACCTTC. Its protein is CASSPDRVRGYTF.

The CDR3 DNA is TGTGCCAGCAGCGCGGTAGGGGCTAGCACAGATACGCAGTATTTT. The encoded protein is CASSAVGASTDTQYF. The chain is built from TRBV9 and TRBJ2-3; tentatively, D is TRBD1 (5 bases). The CDR3 covers 15 residues. Germline CDR1 is SGDLS and CDR2 is YYNGEE. The V gene lost 3 bases and the J gene lost 0 bases, with 11 bases spanning the gap.

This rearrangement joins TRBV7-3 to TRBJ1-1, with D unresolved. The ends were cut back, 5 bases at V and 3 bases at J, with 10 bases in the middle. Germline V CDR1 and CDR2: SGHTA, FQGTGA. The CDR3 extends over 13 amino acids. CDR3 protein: CASSVTDDTEAFF. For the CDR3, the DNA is TGTGCCAGCAGCGTTACAGATGACACTGAAGCTTTCTTT. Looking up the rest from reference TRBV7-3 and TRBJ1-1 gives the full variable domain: GAGVSQTPSNKVTEKGKYVELRCDPISGHTALYWYRQSLGQGPEFLIYFQGTGAADDSGLPNDRFFAVRPEGSVSTLKIQRTERGDSAVYLCASSVTDDTEAFFGQGTRLTVV.

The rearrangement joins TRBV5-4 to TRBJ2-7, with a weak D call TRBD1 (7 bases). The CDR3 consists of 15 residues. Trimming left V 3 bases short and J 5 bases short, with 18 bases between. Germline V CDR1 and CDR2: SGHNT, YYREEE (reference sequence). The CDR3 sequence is CASSSPRGRDHEQYF. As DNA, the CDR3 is TGTGCCAGCAGCTCCCCGAGGGGGCGGGACCACGAGCAGTACTTC.

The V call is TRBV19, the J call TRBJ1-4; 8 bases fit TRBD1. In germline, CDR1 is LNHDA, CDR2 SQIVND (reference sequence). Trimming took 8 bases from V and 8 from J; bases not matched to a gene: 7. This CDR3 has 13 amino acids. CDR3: CASVTGTGEKLFF. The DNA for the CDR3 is TGTGCCAGTGTAACCGGGACAGGAGAAAAACTGTTTTTT.